A selection of T cell receptor beta chains follows, all from one sample in a study of regulatory T cells in long-lasting Graves disease. MiXCR was run by TCRdb on the multiplex PCR reads, yielding one entry per CDR3 protein. The profile shows 390,000 or so distinct CDR3 sequences, 10% to 15% of them singletons. Another study also made use of these data, one on T cells in Graves' hyperthyroidism and ophthalmopathy.

The sequences come from peripheral blood mononuclear cells (PBMCs), collected at new diagnosis, from a patient treated with antithyroid drugs. All receptors derive from a woman aged 18-29 years with Graves disease. CDR3s include the opening cysteine and the closing phenylalanine or tryptophan. The order of the fields is J gene, clone size, D gene, V gene, CDR3 DNA, CDR3 protein. D genes are given only for firm matches. A row's size may be missing; if present it is once, few, many or a size class.

TRBJ1-2,few,TRBD1,TRBV9,TGTGCCAGCAGCGGCACAGGGGGGTATGCCGGACGATATGGCTACACCTTC,CASSGTGGYAGRYGYTF
TRBJ1-5,many,.,TRBV28,TGTGCCAGCAGAACCGGTCCTCATCGGGCCCAGCATTTT,CASRTGPHRAQHF
TRBJ1-1,.,.,TRBV7-9,TGTGCCAGCAGCAAGACAGAGAACGCTGAAGCTTTCTTT,CASSKTENAEAFF
TRBJ1-2,many,TRBD1,TRBV11-2,TGTGCCAGCAGATCCTTGAGGGGGTCGGGACAGGTCGTTTGGGGCTACACCTTC,CASRSLRGSGQVVWGYTF
TRBJ1-5,many,TRBD1,TRBV3-1,TGTGCCAGCAGCCAAGGCTGGGACAGAATCAATCAGCCCCAGCATTTT,CASSQGWDRINQPQHF
TRBJ1-1,many,.,TRBV27,TGTGCCAGCAGTTTCTCGGGGTTATGGACTGAAGCTTTCTTT,CASSFSGLWTEAFF
TRBJ2-2,many,.,TRBV29-1,TGCAGCGTCCGGGCCAAGTTTATCACCGGGGAGCTGTTTTTT,CSVRAKFITGELFF
TRBJ2-3,many,TRBD2,TRBV7-2,TGTGCCAGCAGTGTTGCCGGGAGGCGCACAGATACGCAGTATTTT,CASSVAGRRTDTQYF
TRBJ1-2,.,.,TRBV4-2,TGTGCCAGCAGCCCCCGGGCCTCGGACTATGGCTACACCTTC,CASSPRASDYGYTF
TRBJ2-3,many,TRBD2,TRBV14,TGTGCCAGCAGCCCGTATAGCGGGGGCCTCACAGATACGCAGTATTTT,CASSPYSGGLTDTQYF
TRBJ2-7,many,TRBD2,TRBV5-6,TGTGCCAGCAGCTGGGAGCGGGGCTACGAGCAGTACTTC,CASSWERGYEQYF
TRBJ2-1,many,.,TRBV7-2,TGTGCCAGCAGCCGCACCTACAATGAGCAGTTCTTC,CASSRTYNEQFF
TRBJ2-3,many,TRBD2,TRBV20-1,TGCAGTGCTAGAGTGGGCTGGACTAGCGGCAGCACAGATACGCAGTATTTT,CSARVGWTSGSTDTQYF
TRBJ2-7,many,TRBD1,TRBV5-1,TGCGCCAGCAGCCCTTCCGGGACAGGGGGCTACGAGCAGTACTTC,CASSPSGTGGYEQYF
TRBJ1-2,.,.,TRBV5-8,TGTGCCAGCAGCTTGGAGGGAGAACCCTATGGCTACACCTTC,CASSLEGEPYGYTF
TRBJ1-1,many,.,TRBV6-2/TRBV6-3,TGTGCCAGCAGTATGCTGAAGGTGAGGAACACTGAAGCTTTCTTT,CASSMLKVRNTEAFF
TRBJ2-1,.,.,TRBV11-3,TGTGCCAGCAGCGCCTCGTCTCAATATGAGCAGTTCTTC,CASSASSQYEQFF
TRBJ1-2,.,.,TRBV6-5,TGTGCCAGCAGTTCGGACACGGACCCTTTGAGAGGGGGCTACACCTTC,CASSSDTDPLRGGYTF
TRBJ2-1,.,.,TRBV7-2,TGTGCCAGCAGCCCGGCGGGCTTTGATGAGCAGTTCTTC,CASSPAGFDEQFF
TRBJ2-3,few,.,TRBV7-2,TGTGCCAGCAGCCCAGACAGTACTAGCACAGATACGCAGTATTTT,CASSPDSTSTDTQYF
TRBJ2-2,.,.,TRBV9,TGTGCCAGCAGCGTAGGGGTCTGGACCGGGGAGCTGTTTTTT,CASSVGVWTGELFF
TRBJ2-7,many,TRBD2,TRBV5-5,TGTGCCAGCAGCTCCCGGGGCGACCGGGGGGAGGAGCAGTACTTC,CASSSRGDRGEEQYF
TRBJ2-2,few,.,TRBV4-1,TGCGCCAGCAGCCACGGGGGATTGGGACAGCCGACCGGGGAGCTGTTTTTT,CASSHGGLGQPTGELFF
TRBJ2-7,many,.,TRBV6-1,TGTGCCAGCAGGTATACAGCCTCCTCCGAGCAGTACTTC,CASRYTASSEQYF
TRBJ2-2,many,.,TRBV11-1,TGTGCCAGCAGCTTCTCCCGGGACTTTAACACCGGGGAGCTGTTTTTT,CASSFSRDFNTGELFF